One and the same sample provided the 11 T cell receptor beta chains below, sequenced in a study of early T cells in non-severe SARS-CoV-2 infection. TCRdb re-derived calls from the 5' RACE reads in MiXCR, one entry per CDR3 protein. The repertoire has approximately 52,000 distinct CDR3 sequences, 7.5% to 9.5% of them found once; the top ten carry approximately 4.4%. The source material was whole blood. These receptors came from an adult who was a healthcare worker with PCR-confirmed SARS-CoV-2 infection or an uninfected control (not recorded which).

The chain recombines TRBV11-1 with TRBJ2-1; 8 bases agree with TRBD2. The CDR3 consists of 12 residues. Looked up from germline, CDR1 is SGHAT and CDR2 is FQDESV (reference sequence). After removal of 6 bases from V and 13 bases from J, the junction contained 8 bases not matched to a gene. The CDR3 sequence: CASRPTSGEQFF. CDR3 coding DNA: TGTGCCAGCAGGCCAACTAGCGGAGAACAGTTCTTC.

This clonotype was seen a handful of times. V gene TRBV5-6 combines with J gene TRBJ1-1, with D perhaps TRBD1 (6 bases). Per germline, CDR1 SGHDT and CDR2 YYEEEE. V lost 4 bases and J lost 1, with 11 bases in between. The CDR3 spans 14 residues. CDR3 loop: CASSRGQQNTEAFF. CDR3 in DNA: TGTGCCAGCAGCAGGGGACAACAGAACACTGAAGCTTTCTTT.

Only a few counts were recorded for this clonotype. CDR3 nucleotide sequence: TGTGCCAGTAGTCGCGGCGGCCTACTGGAGGCCCAGTACTTC. It yields the protein CASSRGGLLEAQYF. The V gene is TRBV19, the J gene TRBJ2-5, with a tentative D call TRBD2 (5 bases). The CDR3 runs 14 residues. The V and J ends lost 5 bases and 9 bases respectively, with 19 bases between them. The V gene's germline CDR1 is LNHDA and CDR2 SQIVND (reference sequence). Supplemented by reference TRBV19 and TRBJ2-5, the full variable domain reads DGGITQSPKYLFRKEGQNVTLSCEQNLNHDAMYWYRQDPGQGLRLIYYSQIVNDFQKGDIAEGYSVSREKKESFPLTVTSAQKNPTAFYLCASSRGGLLEAQYFGPGTRLLVL.

This clonotype was observed a few times. The chain uses TRBV6-1 and TRBJ2-6; no firm D call. Germline loops: CDR1 MNHNS, CDR2 SASEGT. V was clipped by 5 bases and J by 0 bases, with 5 bases between them. The CDR3 covers 14 residues. The CDR3 protein is CASSLGSGANVLTF. The CDR3 nucleotides are TGTGCCAGCAGTCTTGGCTCTGGGGCCAACGTCCTGACTTTC.

This chain joins TRBV12-3 or TRBV12-4 and TRBJ2-1; maybe TRBD1 (8 bases). The CDR3 contains 15 residues. V shed 3 bases and J shed 8 bases, with 17 bases lying between them. The CDR3 reads CASSLDQTGGDEQFF. CDR3 DNA: TGTGCCAGCAGTTTGGACCAAACAGGGGGGGATGAGCAGTTCTTC.

This clonotype was observed at least ten times. This chain joins TRBV7-3 and TRBJ2-1; 12 nucleotides align to TRBD2. The V and J ends lost 5 bases and 9 bases, in that order; junction bases with no gene match: 2. CDR1 is SGHTA and CDR2 is FQGTGA in the germline V gene. There are 13 residues in the CDR3. DNA of the CDR3: TGTGCCAGCAGCCTAGCGGGAGGGCGTGAGCAGTTCTTC. Its protein is CASSLAGGREQFF.

V is TRBV5-1 and J is TRBJ2-7; D perhaps matches TRBD2 (6 bases). Between the trimmed V and J ends, which lost 4 bases and 5 bases, there was a span of 16 bases. Looked up from germline, CDR1 is SGHRS and CDR2 is YFSETQ. The CDR3 loop spans 14 amino acids. CDR3 sequence: CASSRRGQENEQYF. In nucleotides, the CDR3 is TGCGCCAGCAGCCGGAGGGGTCAGGAGAACGAGCAGTACTTC.

This clonotype was observed at least ten times. The chain joins TRBV3-1 to TRBJ1-5; D remains ambiguous. The CDR3 is 12 amino acids. CDR1 and CDR2 (germline): LGHDT, YNNKEL (reference sequence). V lost 4 bases and J 4 bases, leaving 5 bases between the germline ends. The CDR3 DNA is TGTGCCAGCAGCCGAGGTAATCAGCCCCAGCATTTT. Translating gives CASSRGNQPQHF.

This clonotype was counted a few times. This chain uses TRBV18 with TRBJ2-3; no reliable D call. The germline V and J ends were trimmed by 0 bases and 1 base, with 11 bases remaining between them. Germline loops: CDR1 KGHSH, CDR2 LQKENI. The CDR3 has 16 residues. The CDR3 region has the DNA TGTGCCAGCTCACCACCGAATAGGGTCGGCACAGATACGCAGTATTTT. It is translated as CASSPPNRVGTDTQYF.

The V and J genes are TRBV4-1 and TRBJ1-2, with a possible D match to TRBD1 (5 bases). CDR3 length: 15 amino acids. Germline lookup yields CDR1 MGHRA and CDR2 YSYEKL. Deletions cut 3 bases from V and 4 bases from J, with 15 bases between. The DNA for the CDR3 is TGCGCCAGCAGCCAGGGGCTTTTGGGGGGCTATGGCTACACCTTC. This codes for CASSQGLLGGYGYTF.

This clonotype was observed a handful of times. The chain combines TRBV12-3 or TRBV12-4 with TRBJ2-1, with D possibly matching TRBD1 (5 bases). Deletions cut 5 bases from V and 4 bases from J, with 12 bases between. This CDR3 is built from 14 residues. The CDR3 region is CASSGAVAYNEQFF. CDR3 DNA sequence: TGTGCCAGCAGTGGGGCCGTGGCGTACAATGAGCAGTTCTTC.